This T cell receptor (beta chain) appears in the sequencing data of a study of regulatory T cells in long-lasting Graves disease. As to this clonotype: Antigen unknown.

Assembly of TCR beta libraries relied on iRepertoire HTBI primers together with Arm-PCR of CDR3 regions. Original data processing: Identification across samples found 50 to 80 TRBV and roughly 13 TRBJ segments. TCRdb called the multiplex PCR reads again in MiXCR, with one record for every CDR3 protein. These V and J calls are TCRdb output, not the study's own analysis. The sample includes some 430,000 distinct CDR3 sequences, 20% to 25% seen only once; the top ten take 7% to 9%. Per the germline V gene, CDR1 is SGHRS and CDR2 is YFSETQ. J was trimmed by 2 bases and V by 4 bases; bases with no gene match: 11. This CDR3 is 16 amino acids long. Time point here: persistent/refractory GD, antithyroid drugs over 5 years with positive TRAb. PBMC RNA was the source of the TCR library. Regarding the study as a whole: Graves' patients with persistent disease showed TCR diversity lower than patients newly diagnosed.

The receptor comes from a female donor with Graves disease. The sample was peripheral blood mononuclear cells (PBMCs), taken when the disease was refractory, from a patient treated with antithyroid drugs. V and J are TRBV5-1 and TRBJ2-7, with TRBD1 identical over 8 bases. DNA for the CDR3: TGCGCCAGCAGCCCGGACAGGGCTTCGGGAACCTACGAGCAGTACTTC. The encoded protein is CASSPDRASGTYEQYF.